Below are 5 T cell receptor beta chains sequenced from a single sample in a study of blood T cell repertoires in COVID-19. TCRdb's copy holds only in-frame clones and misses some; the assay was immunoSEQ multiplex PCR. Among 400,000 to 500,000 clones listed, around nine tenths were seen once. Specimen: PBMCs or T cells enriched from blood (not recorded which). The receptors shown here come from a woman aged 35 to 49 who had recovered from COVID-19.

V usage is TRBV5-5 and J usage is TRBJ1-1; D gene unclear. Trimming removed 1 base at V and 1 base at J, with 8 bases between. Germline V lookup: CDR1 SGHKS, CDR2 YYEKEE (reference sequence). This CDR3 contains 14 residues. As DNA, the CDR3 is TGTGCCAGCAGCTTGTGGACTCCGAACACTGAAGCTTTCTTT. Residues: CASSLWTPNTEAFF.

J is TRBJ1-3 and V is TRBV27, with unresolved D. Germline V gene sequence: CDR1 MNHEY, CDR2 SMNVEV (reference sequence). The CDR3 is 16 residues long. Trimming cost V 2 bases and J 0 bases, with 11 bases left between them. CDR3 sequence: CASSLGGPNSGNTIYF. CDR3 bases: TGTGCCAGCAGTTTAGGAGGACCAAACTCTGGAAACACCATATATTTT.

The DNA for the CDR3 is TGTGCCAGCAGCTCCGTGACAGGGCCGATTTACAATGAGCAGTTCTTC. This translates into CASSSVTGPIYNEQFF. The chain recombines TRBV13 with TRBJ2-1, with 7 nucleotides matching TRBD1. Trimming removed 4 bases from V and 4 bases from J; junction bases left unmatched: 10. The germline V gene encodes CDR1 PRHDT and CDR2 FYEKMQ (reference sequence). The CDR3 spans 16 residues.

This clone is a singleton in its sample. V is TRBV6-5 and J is TRBJ2-7, with 8 bases fitting TRBD1. The CDR3 spans 14 residues. Trimming took 6 bases from V and 6 from J; bases not matched to a gene: 10. Germline CDR1 reads MNHEY; CDR2 reads SVGAGI. CDR3 in DNA: TGTGCCAGCAGGGCTCCAGGGGGCCGTAGCGAGCAGTACTTC. Protein product: CASRAPGGRSEQYF.

This chain uses TRBV6-1 with TRBJ1-2, with TRBD1 identical over 7 bases. The V gene end was trimmed by 2 bases and the J gene end by 6 bases; junction bases not matched to a gene: 12. Germline CDR1 MNHNS, CDR2 SASEGT. The CDR3 is made up of 16 amino acids. CDR3 nucleotides: TGTGCCAGCAGTGAAAGTTTGAGACAGGGTTTGGATGGCTACACCTTC. This translates into CASSESLRQGLDGYTF.